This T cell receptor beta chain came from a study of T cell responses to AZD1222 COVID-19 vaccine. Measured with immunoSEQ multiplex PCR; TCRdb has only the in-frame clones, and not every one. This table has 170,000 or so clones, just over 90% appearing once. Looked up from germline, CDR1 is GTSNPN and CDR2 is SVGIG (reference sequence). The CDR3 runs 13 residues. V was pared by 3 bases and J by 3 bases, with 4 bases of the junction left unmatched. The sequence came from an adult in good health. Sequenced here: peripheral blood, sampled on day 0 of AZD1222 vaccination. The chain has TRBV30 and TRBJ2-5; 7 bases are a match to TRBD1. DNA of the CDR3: TGTGCCTGGAGAGGGGGCCCCGAAGAGACCCAGTACTTC. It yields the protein CAWRGGPEETQYF. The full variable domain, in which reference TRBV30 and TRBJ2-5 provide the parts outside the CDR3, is SQTIHQWPATLVQPVGSPLSLECTVEGTSNPNLYWYRQAAGRGLQLLFYSVGIGQISSEVPQNLSASRPQDRQFILSSKKLLLSDSGFYLCAWRGGPEETQYFGPGTRLLVL.